A single TCR beta chain is shown here with its context. The sample comes from a study of blood T cell repertoires in COVID-19. Trimming left V 5 bases short and J 8 bases short, with 24 bases between. CDR1 SGHVS and CDR2 FQNEAQ come from the germline V gene. The CDR3 consists of 16 residues. TCRdb's table, derived via immunoSEQ multiplex PCR, lists solely in-frame clones and lacks some. The table shows about 250,000 clones, with 85% to 90% occurring only once. V and J are TRBV7-8 and TRBJ1-2; D unclear. The sequenced sample was PBMCs or T cells enriched from blood (not recorded which). This sequence originates from a young man who had recovered from COVID-19. CDR3 sequence (DNA): TGTGCCAGCAGCCCCTACCCCGGAGCGATGGGGAGAGGCTACACCTTC. Its protein product is CASSPYPGAMGRGYTF.